Listed below are T cell receptor beta chains from one sample, sequenced in a study of technical replicates of blood from several donors. The table came from immunoSEQ multiplex PCR; TCRdb's copy has only in-frame clones and leaves some out. The sample includes more than 65,000 clones, 95% to 97% seen only once; the top ten take about 0.29%. Source material: T cells isolated from PBMCs. The receptors were sampled from a human donor in good health. The CDR3 runs from the conserved cysteine through the conserved F or W. The D gene is left open where the match is weak.

CDR3 protein | D gene | V gene
CASSFHRQGNTEAFF | NA | TRBV28
CASSVAPGDGDTDTQYF | NA | TRBV9
CASSKAQGPGYEQYF | NA | TRBV21-1
CASSWDRSYEQYF | TRBD1 | TRBV5-6
CAWNRPGEQYF | NA | TRBV30
CASSVARDQPQHF | NA | TRBV9
CASRRDRRDEQYF | TRBD1 | TRBV5-4
CASSFLTITDTQYF | NA | TRBV5-1
CASSITGNQPQHF | NA | TRBV19
CASSLALAAYNEQFF | TRBD2 | TRBV5-1
CASSPRRVSIEQFF | NA | TRBV9
CASPETSYEQYF | NA | TRBV5-8
CASSPTGNGYTF | NA | TRBV11-2
CASSRVDRDITEAFF | TRBD1 | TRBV4-3
CASSQPGQGYNEQYF | TRBD1 | TRBV4-1
CASSSSGRAEDTQYF | TRBD2 | TRBV7-8
CASSHGTRDSPSTDTQYF | TRBD1 | TRBV18
CASSVDNGGRTQYF | NA | TRBV9
CASSPWGGLEPQHF | NA | TRBV6-5
CASSQDRRETGTDTEAFF | TRBD1 | TRBV4-1
CASSQRTGPVTDTQYF | TRBD1 | TRBV4-3
CASTSPGGRTEAFF | TRBD1 | TRBV6-5
CASSYSLGLANEQFF | TRBD2 | TRBV6-6
CASSSQGQETQYF | TRBD1 | TRBV11-2
CASSLPGSTDTQYF | NA | TRBV4-1
CASSDSTSGYNEQFF | TRBD2 | TRBV6-4
CASTSQGHTEAFF | NA | TRBV27
CASNPINRDYPYEQYF | TRBD2 | TRBV5-6
CAWSRRLAEDTQYF | TRBD2 | TRBV30
CASRTSGLTDTQYF | TRBD2 | TRBV6-6
CAISEYGLNYNEQFF | NA | TRBV10-3
CSVEVAGFYEQYF | TRBD2 | TRBV29-1
CSARDYEQYF | NA | TRBV20-1
CASSYQSSTNEKLFF | NA | TRBV6-5
CASSLSQGLNYEQYF | NA | TRBV5-5
CASSQQGGNQPQHF | NA | TRBV7-8
CASRWTGGSQPQHF | TRBD1 | TRBV28
CAISETGYTEAFF | NA | TRBV10-3
CASSIRAGNGYTF | NA | TRBV19
CASSLRGYSGYEQYF | NA | TRBV7-2
CASSHPGGPEETQYF | TRBD2 | TRBV14
CASSVDRGVQETQYF | TRBD1 | TRBV2
CASSVITGGTEAFF | TRBD1 | TRBV2
CASSQDPRGNYGYTF | NA | TRBV4-1
CASSLPGQGTDTQYF | TRBD1 | TRBV5-6
CASSKSRQARESDEQYF | NA | TRBV21-1
CASSDPGQITDTQYF | NA | TRBV2
CASSFSAGVTGELFF | NA | TRBV27
CASSYYTGNEQFF | NA | TRBV6-5